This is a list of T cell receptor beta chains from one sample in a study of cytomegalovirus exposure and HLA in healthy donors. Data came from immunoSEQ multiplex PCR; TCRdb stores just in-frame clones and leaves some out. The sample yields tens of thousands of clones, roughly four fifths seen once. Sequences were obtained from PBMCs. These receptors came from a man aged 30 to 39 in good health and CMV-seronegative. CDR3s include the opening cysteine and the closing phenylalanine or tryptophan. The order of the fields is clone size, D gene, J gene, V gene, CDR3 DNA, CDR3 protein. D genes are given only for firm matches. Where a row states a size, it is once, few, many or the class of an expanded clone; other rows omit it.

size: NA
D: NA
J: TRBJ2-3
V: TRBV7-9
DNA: TGTTCCAGCAGCTTTAGCGGAACAGATACGCAGTATTTT
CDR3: CSSSFSGTDTQYF

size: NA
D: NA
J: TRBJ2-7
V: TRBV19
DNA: TGTGCCAGTAGTCTTCAGACCGGAGTGGACGAGCAGTACTTC
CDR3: CASSLQTGVDEQYF

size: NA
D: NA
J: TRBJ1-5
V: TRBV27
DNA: TGTGCCAGCAGTTTGGGGGGTTATAGCAATCAGCCCCAGCATTTT
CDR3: CASSLGGYSNQPQHF

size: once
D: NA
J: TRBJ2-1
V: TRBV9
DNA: TGTGCCAGCAGCGTAGGAGGGCACTCCTACAATGAGCAGTTCTTC
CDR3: CASSVGGHSYNEQFF

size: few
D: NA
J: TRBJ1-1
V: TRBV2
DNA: TGTGCCAGCAGTGAAGCGAGGATCATGGGCACTGAAGCTTTCTTT
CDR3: CASSEARIMGTEAFF

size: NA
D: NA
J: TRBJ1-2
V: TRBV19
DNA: TGTGCCAGTAGTATAGGGGGCGGCCACTATGGCTACACCTTC
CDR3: CASSIGGGHYGYTF

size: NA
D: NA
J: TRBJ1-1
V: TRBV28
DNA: TGTGCCAGCAGTTTTGGCAGTGAAGCTTTCTTT
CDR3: CASSFGSEAFF

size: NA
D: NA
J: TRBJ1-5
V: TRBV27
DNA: TGTGCCAGCAGCCTACAGGGAAATCAGCCCCAGCATTTT
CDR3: CASSLQGNQPQHF

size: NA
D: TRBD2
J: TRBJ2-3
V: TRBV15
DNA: TGTGCCACCAGCAGAGATGCACAGCCGGGGGGGGATACGCAGTATTTT
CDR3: CATSRDAQPGGDTQYF

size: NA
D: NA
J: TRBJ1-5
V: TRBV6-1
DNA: TGTGCCAGCATCTTGGTAGGGGAAGGGAAGCCCCAGCATTTT
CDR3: CASILVGEGKPQHF

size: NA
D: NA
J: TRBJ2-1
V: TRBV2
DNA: TGTGCCAGCAGCCCACAGGGTTCCTACAATGAGCAGTTCTTC
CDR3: CASSPQGSYNEQFF

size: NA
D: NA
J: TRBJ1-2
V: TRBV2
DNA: TGTGCCAGCAGCACCCAAGGGGGGGTGTCGCATGGCTACACCTTC
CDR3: CASSTQGGVSHGYTF

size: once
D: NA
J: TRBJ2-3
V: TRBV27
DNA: TGTGCCAGCAGTTTATTCACAGGAGATACGCAGTATTTT
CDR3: CASSLFTGDTQYF

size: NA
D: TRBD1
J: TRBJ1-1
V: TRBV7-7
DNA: TGTGCTAGCAGCTTCCCGGGACAGGGGAGAGCGGACACTGAAGCTTTCTTT
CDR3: CASSFPGQGRADTEAFF

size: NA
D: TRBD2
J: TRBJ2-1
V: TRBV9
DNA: TGTGCCAGCAGCGTAGTGAGGGAGCGGGGATCCTCAGACAATGAGCAGTTCTTC
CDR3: CASSVVRERGSSDNEQFF

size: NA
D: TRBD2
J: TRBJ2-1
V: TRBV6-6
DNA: TGTGCCAGCAGTTACTCGATCGGGAGGGGGGGGGATGAGCAGTTCTTC
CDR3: CASSYSIGRGGDEQFF

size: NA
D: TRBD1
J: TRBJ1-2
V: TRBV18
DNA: TGTGCCAGCTCACCACCTGGGACCCTAGGGGGCGGCTATGGCTACACCTTC
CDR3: CASSPPGTLGGGYGYTF

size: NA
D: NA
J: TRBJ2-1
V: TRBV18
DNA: TGTGCCAGCTCACCAAGGACTTCCAATGAGCAGTTCTTC
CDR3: CASSPRTSNEQFF